Following are 16 T cell receptor beta chains from one sample sequenced in a study of T-cell memory formation after mild COVID-19 (dated by TCRdb to about 2021). Libraries were constructed by 5' RACE. The run used an Illumina NovaSeq 6000. TCRdb reprocessed the public reads (quality trimming at Q25 with fastp, clone calling with MiXCR) and kept in-frame beta chains. All rows with the same CDR3 protein become a single entry with the most common DNA and genes. The sample includes 85,000 to 120,000 distinct CDR3 sequences, with 15% to 20% observed a single time. The top ten constitute approximately 28% of the sample. Sequencing was carried out using PBMCs or a T cell subset sorted from them (not recorded which). Receptor source: an adult woman who had mild COVID-19 (a few samples of this study predate the infection). The sample titles of this study are shuffled in the database, so cell type and time point are left out; the donor was told from shared clones.

This clonotype has a count of ten or more. This chain joins TRBV29-1 and TRBJ2-3, with TRBD2 matching 7 bases. V was clipped by 3 bases and J by 0 bases; unmatched bases: 6. The germline V gene has CDR1 SQVTM and CDR2 ANQGSEA. The CDR3 covers 15 residues. The CDR3 nucleotides read TGCAGCGTTGACCTCGGGGGGTACAGCACAGATACGCAGTATTTT. Encoded protein: CSVDLGGYSTDTQYF.

The CDR3 spells CASSHRGRDTEAFF. Written as DNA, the CDR3 is TGTGCCAGCAGCCACCGAGGGCGCGACACTGAAGCTTTCTTT. This chain connects TRBV4-2 to TRBJ1-1; D gene ambiguous. Germline V CDR1 and CDR2: LGHNA, YNFKEQ. The CDR3 loop spans 14 amino acids. The V gene lost 3 bases and the J gene lost 3 bases, with 11 bases spanning the gap.

By frequency in the sample, this clonotype is medium-sized (0.01 to 0.1%). The chain uses TRBV7-2 and TRBJ2-1; D is undetermined. The V gene's germline CDR1 is SGHTA and CDR2 FQGNSA. This CDR3 has 16 amino acids. Trimming took 5 bases from V and 0 from J, leaving 14 bases between them. Written as DNA, the CDR3 is TGTGCCAGCAGCCTATACTTGTCGAGCTCCTACAATGAGCAGTTCTTC. Translating gives CASSLYLSSSYNEQFF. The full variable domain, completed using reference TRBV7-2 and TRBJ2-1, is GAGVSQSPSNKVTEKGKDVELRCDPISGHTALYWYRQSLGQGLEFLIYFQGNSAPDKSGLPSDRFSAERTGGSVSTLTIQRTQQEDSAVYLCASSLYLSSSYNEQFFGPGTRLTVL.

The chain links TRBV7-2 to TRBJ1-5, with no clear D. This CDR3 has 18 amino acids. In germline, CDR1 is SGHTA, CDR2 FQGNSA. The germline V and J ends were trimmed by 0 bases and 3 bases, with 18 bases remaining between them. Here the CDR3 DNA reads TGTGCCAGCAGCTTAGCTCAGAGGGATGGAGTACTCAATCAGCCCCAGCATTTT. Translation: CASSLAQRDGVLNQPQHF.

This chain connects TRBV29-1 to TRBJ2-5; TRBD1 aligns across 9 bases. The CDR3 length is 15 residues. CDR1 SQVTM and CDR2 ANQGSEA come from the germline V gene. V gave up 3 bases and J gave up 3 bases; unmatched junction bases: 8. Written as DNA, the CDR3 is TGCAGCGTTGAGAGAGCCGGGACAGGGAAAGAGACCCAGTACTTC. This codes for CSVERAGTGKETQYF.

The rearrangement links TRBV10-3 to TRBJ2-3; no clear D. This CDR3 region has 14 residues. Germline V gives CDR1 ENHRY, CDR2 SYGVKD. V lost 10 bases, J lost 3 bases, and 17 bases lay in between. CDR3 bases: TGTGCCACCGCCGGCGAGTTAGGGACAGATACGCAGTATTTT. Translated: CATAGELGTDTQYF.

J is TRBJ2-2 and V is TRBV4-1, with 8 bases that match TRBD1. V lost 5 bases and J lost 6; bases outside the gene matches: 11. This CDR3 is 16 amino acids long. Germline values: CDR1 MGHRA, CDR2 YSYEKL. CDR3 loop: CASSIQTGDFSGELFF. The CDR3, as DNA: TGCGCCAGCAGCATTCAGACAGGGGATTTTTCCGGGGAGCTGTTTTTT.

This clonotype was recorded many times. The chain employs TRBV9 and TRBJ2-3; D gene ambiguous. From germline, CDR1 is SGDLS and CDR2 YYNGEE. CDR3 length equals 15 residues. Trimming shortened V by 0 bases and J by 2 bases, and 10 bases separated the two germline ends. In DNA form, the CDR3 reads TGTGCCAGCAGCGTAGGTGACCAACTCACAGATACGCAGTATTTT. Amino acid sequence: CASSVGDQLTDTQYF.

The CDR3 sequence is CASRGLRDAAKNIQYF. The DNA for the CDR3 is TGCGCCAGCAGAGGTTTGAGGGATGCGGCCAAAAACATTCAGTACTTC. The chain links TRBV5-1 to TRBJ2-4, with D possibly matching TRBD2 (5 bases). Trimming took 5 bases from V and 1 from J, leaving 16 bases between them. Germline V gives CDR1 SGHRS, CDR2 YFSETQ. The CDR3 has 16 residues.

This clonotype turned up a few times. The chain is built from TRBV20-1 and TRBJ1-1; 10 bases map to TRBD1. Germline V gene data show CDR1 as DFQATT and CDR2 as SNEGSKA (reference sequence). The CDR3 sequence is 14 residues long. The V gene end was trimmed by 5 bases and the J gene end by 6 bases; junction bases not matched to a gene: 9. This chain's CDR3 is CSAPGWDRGAEAFF. CDR3 bases: TGCAGTGCTCCTGGGTGGGACAGGGGAGCTGAAGCTTTCTTT.

This clonotype has a handful of counts. V gene TRBV10-3 combines with J gene TRBJ2-1; no definite D call. The CDR3 consists of 13 residues. V shed 4 bases and J shed 4 bases, with 8 bases lying between them. Looked up from germline, CDR1 is ENHRY and CDR2 is SYGVKD. CDR3 in amino acids: CAISVERYNEQFF. CDR3 nucleotide sequence: TGTGCCATCAGTGTGGAGAGATACAATGAGCAGTTCTTC.

The chain is built from TRBV12-3 or TRBV12-4 and TRBJ1-5, with D maybe TRBD1 (5 bases). The CDR3 covers 13 residues. V shed 6 bases and J shed 4 bases, with 10 bases lying between them. CDR3 DNA sequence: TGTGCCAGCAGGACAGCAGATAATCAGCCCCAGCATTTT. The encoded protein is CASRTADNQPQHF.

J is TRBJ2-3 and V is TRBV6-4; D is ambiguous. The CDR3 sequence is 15 residues long. V gave up 2 bases and J gave up 0 bases, with 9 bases separating them. Germline V CDR1 and CDR2: MRHNA, SNTAGT. For the CDR3, the DNA is TGTGCCAGCAGTGACGGACGGAGTAGCACAGATACGCAGTATTTT. This sequence encodes CASSDGRSSTDTQYF.

In this sample, this clonotype turned up many times. This rearrangement joins TRBV12-3 or TRBV12-4 to TRBJ2-7, with 8 bases that match TRBD1. With V trimmed by 4 bases and J by 12 bases, 8 bases remained unmatched. There are 12 residues in the CDR3. CDR3 sequence reads: CASSSDREVRYF. The CDR3 DNA reads as TGTGCCAGCAGTTCGGACAGGGAAGTTCGGTACTTC.

The CDR3 coding sequence is TGTGCCAGCTTACTAGCGGGAGAGTTAAATGAGCAGTTCTTC. This encodes CASLLAGELNEQFF. The chain carries TRBV11-2 and TRBJ2-1; 11 bases are shared with TRBD2. Germline V gene data show CDR1 as SGHAT and CDR2 as FQNNGV. V trimming: 8 bases; J trimming: 7 bases; junction bases outside the gene matches: 7. The CDR3 has 14 residues.

The rearrangement links TRBV27 to TRBJ2-1; 9 bases line up with TRBD2. This CDR3 spans 17 amino acids. J was trimmed by 4 bases and V by 4 bases; bases with no gene match: 11. Germline values: CDR1 MNHEY, CDR2 SMNVEV (reference sequence). The CDR3 protein is CASSSILAGVSYNEQFF. Written as DNA, the CDR3 is TGTGCCAGCAGTTCCATCTTAGCGGGAGTGAGTTACAATGAGCAGTTCTTC.